Listed below are T cell receptor beta chains from one sample, sequenced in a study of blood T cells in healthy people across ages. MiXCR was run by TCRdb on the 5' RACE reads, yielding one entry per CDR3 protein. The sample records some 700,000 distinct CDR3 sequences, roughly 44% being singletons. Sample: blood. These receptors were obtained from an older woman in good health. The CDR3 runs from the conserved cysteine through the conserved F or W. Each record gives: clone size, V gene, D gene, CDR3 length, J gene, CDR3 protein, CDR3 DNA. D genes are given only for firm matches. Size is omitted from some rows. Given values are once, few, many or a class for expanded clones.

many,TRBV4-1,-,12,TRBJ2-3,CASSREGDTQYF,TGTGCCAGCAGCCGGGAAGGAGATACGCAGTATTTT
few,TRBV24-1,TRBD1,15,TRBJ1-6,CATSDLGQGNSPLHF,TGTGCCACCAGTGATCTAGGACAGGGGAACTCACCCCTCCACTTT
-,TRBV27,TRBD1,14,TRBJ2-7,CASSSGQGPGYQYF,TGTGCCAGCAGTTCCGGACAGGGCCCAGGGTACCAGTACTTC
many,TRBV6-5,-,13,TRBJ2-7,CASSPVYSVEQYF,TGTGCCAGCAGTCCTGTTTATTCTGTAGAGCAGTACTTC
many,TRBV29-1,TRBD1,14,TRBJ2-5,CSVSTGTVGETQYF,TGCAGCGTTTCGACCGGGACAGTTGGGGAGACCCAGTACTTC
few,TRBV4-2,-,15,TRBJ1-2,CASSHAALPNYGYTF,TGTGCCAGCAGCCACGCGGCCCTCCCTAACTATGGCTACACCTTC
few,TRBV6-1,TRBD1,14,TRBJ1-4,CASRPTGGNEKLFF,TGTGCCAGCAGACCCACAGGGGGGAACGAAAAACTGTTTTTT
-,TRBV3-1,-,13,TRBJ2-7,CASSQDHIGERYF,TGTGCCAGCAGCCAAGATCACATCGGCGAGCGGTACTTC
-,TRBV6-2/TRBV6-3,TRBD2,20,TRBJ2-7,CASSYSLGDGLSSGRYEQYF,TGTGCCAGCAGTTACAGCTTGGGGGACGGCCTATCTAGCGGGAGGTACGAGCAGTACTTC
-,TRBV19,TRBD1,13,TRBJ2-5,CASSIADRGGQYF,TGTGCCAGTAGTATTGCCGACAGGGGCGGGCAGTACTTC
-,TRBV6-2/TRBV6-3,TRBD2,18,TRBJ2-5,CASRPHLVTSGGWETQYF,TGTGCCAGCAGACCTCATCTAGTAACTAGCGGGGGCTGGGAGACCCAGTACTTC
-,TRBV11-2,-,12,TRBJ2-7,CASSFREAHQYF,TGTGCCAGCAGCTTTCGAGAAGCACATCAGTACTTC
-,TRBV4-3,TRBD2,18,TRBJ2-7,CASSLGLAGVGSYNEQYF,TGCGCCAGCAGCCTTGGACTAGCGGGAGTTGGCTCCTACAATGAGCAGTACTTC
many,TRBV4-2,TRBD2,15,TRBJ2-1,CASSRPGLASNEQFF,TGTGCCAGCAGCCGACCGGGACTAGCGTCCAATGAGCAGTTCTTC
-,TRBV20-1,-,15,TRBJ2-7,CSAYGAGVGIREQYF,TGCAGTGCTTACGGTGCAGGGGTGGGGATTCGCGAGCAGTACTTC
few,TRBV20-1,TRBD1,14,TRBJ2-5,CSARGGTGGETQYF,TGCAGTGCTAGGGGTGGGACAGGGGGAGAGACCCAGTACTTC
few,TRBV12-3/TRBV12-4,-,11,TRBJ2-7,CASSVYNEQYF,TGTGCCAGCAGTGTTTACAATGAGCAGTACTTC
many,TRBV12-3/TRBV12-4,-,16,TRBJ2-1,CASSPSGRGDHNEQFF,TGTGCCAGCAGTCCGTCGGGCAGGGGTGACCACAATGAGCAGTTCTTC
many,TRBV20-1,TRBD1,14,TRBJ2-7,CSAFTGGDFYEQYF,TGCAGTGCTTTTACAGGGGGTGATTTCTACGAGCAGTACTTC
-,TRBV2,TRBD2,15,TRBJ2-5,CASTRLAGVNNEQYF,TGTGCCAGCACTAGACTAGCGGGAGTCAACAATGAGCAGTACTTC
-,TRBV12-3/TRBV12-4,TRBD1,15,TRBJ2-7,CASSTAGTGTYEQYF,TGTGCCAGCAGTACTGCCGGGACAGGGACCTACGAGCAGTACTTC
few,TRBV29-1,-,14,TRBJ2-6,CSVSRVSGANVLTF,TGCAGCGTGTCCAGGGTTTCTGGGGCCAACGTCCTGACTTTC
-,TRBV10-3,TRBD2,16,TRBJ2-5,CAISESGGGPQQTQYF,TGTGCCATCAGTGAGTCCGGCGGGGGACCCCAACAGACCCAGTACTTC
-,TRBV20-1,TRBD1,11,TRBJ2-1,CSAVDRDEQFF,TGCAGTGCTGTCGACAGGGATGAGCAGTTCTTC
-,TRBV12-3/TRBV12-4,TRBD1,15,TRBJ2-7,CASSNVRQGSYEQYF,TGTGCCAGCAGTAACGTGCGACAGGGCTCCTACGAGCAGTACTTC
-,TRBV20-1,TRBD2,18,TRBJ2-1,CSASGESGGPFGGYEQFF,TGCAGTGCTAGTGGTGAGAGCGGGGGGCCGTTCGGTGGCTATGAGCAGTTCTTC
-,TRBV5-1,TRBD1,15,TRBJ2-2,CASSDDRGFTGELFF,TGCGCCAGCAGTGACGACAGGGGATTTACCGGGGAGCTGTTTTTT
few,TRBV5-1,-,15,TRBJ2-1,CASSLALSVSNEQFF,TGCGCCAGCAGCTTGGCCCTCTCCGTCTCCAATGAGCAGTTCTTC